What follows is one TCR beta chain and its context. This entry comes from a study of T cell responses to AZD1222 COVID-19 vaccine. Across the study: Combined were second doses at about 4 or about 12 weeks.

This table comes from immunoSEQ multiplex PCR, and its TCRdb copy is limited to in-frame clones, with some not included. The data contain tens of thousands of clones, over 80% of them singletons. Trimming removed 8 bases from V and 10 bases from J; junction bases left unmatched: 14. The CDR3 is 14 amino acids. In germline, CDR1 is GTSNPN, CDR2 SVGIG (reference sequence). The chain recombines TRBV30 with TRBJ2-1; TRBD2 aligns across 10 bases. The receptor was derived from an adult in good health. This specimen was peripheral blood, taken on day 0 of AZD1222 vaccination. This CDR3 is CAGTGSSGGEEQFF. As DNA, the CDR3 is TGTGCCGGGACGGGGTCGAGCGGGGGGGAGGAGCAGTTCTTC.